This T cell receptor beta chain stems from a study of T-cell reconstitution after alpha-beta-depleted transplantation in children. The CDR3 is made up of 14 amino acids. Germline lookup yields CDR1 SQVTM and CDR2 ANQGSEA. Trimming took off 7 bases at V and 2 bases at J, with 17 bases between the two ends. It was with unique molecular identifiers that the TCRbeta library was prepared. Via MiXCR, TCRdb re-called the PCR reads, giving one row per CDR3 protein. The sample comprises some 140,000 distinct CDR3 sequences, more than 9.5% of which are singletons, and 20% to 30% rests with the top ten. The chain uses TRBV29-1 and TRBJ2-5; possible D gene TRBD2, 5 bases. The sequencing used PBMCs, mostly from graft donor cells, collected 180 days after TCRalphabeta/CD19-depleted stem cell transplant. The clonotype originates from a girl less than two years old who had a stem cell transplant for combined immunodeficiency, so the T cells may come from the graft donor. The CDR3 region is CSDRRGLGQETQYF. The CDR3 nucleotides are TGCAGCGATCGTAGAGGGCTGGGGCAAGAGACCCAGTACTTC.